These 20 T cell receptor beta chains were sequenced from one sample in a study of vaccination and CD4 T cells after COVID-19. Scientists ran DNA taken from cultured CD4+ T cells through the Oncomine TCR Beta short-read assay for sequencing. One entry per CDR3 protein, called by TCRdb with MiXCR from the PCR reads. The table has 14,000 to 15,000 distinct CDR3 sequences, more than 40% seen once. Noted treatment: roughly 10-day PBMC culture with coronavirus spike peptide pools or control peptides (ViraFEST assay). Their cognate antigens are unknown. The sequenced sample consisted of CD4+ T cells from blood, cultured in vitro. The receptors here all came from a human donor who had recovered from COVID-19.

This clonotype has a handful of counts. The chain carries TRBV10-3 and TRBJ1-4; the match to TRBD1 covers 7 bases. The CDR3 consists of 12 residues. From germline, CDR1 is ENHRY and CDR2 SYGVKD. V dropped 4 bases and J dropped 13; count of bases not matched to a gene: 6. CDR3 amino acids: CAISGTGDVLFF. CDR3 DNA: TGTGCCATCAGTGGAACAGGGGACGTACTGTTTTTT.

V and J are TRBV10-2 and TRBJ2-5; D not resolved. V was shortened by 10 bases and J by 1 base, with 10 bases between the two germline ends. From germline, CDR1 is WSHSY and CDR2 SAAADI. The length of the CDR3 is 12 residues. The CDR3 protein is CATADAQETQYF. CDR3 DNA sequence: TGCGCCACCGCGGACGCCCAAGAGACCCAGTACTTC.

The chain combines TRBV4-1 with TRBJ1-1; D gene uncertain. CDR1 is MGHRA and CDR2 is YSYEKL in the germline V gene. Deletions cut 7 bases from V and 1 base from J, with 10 bases between. The CDR3 covers 13 residues. The CDR3 loop reads CASTPRQNTEAFF. CDR3 coding DNA: TGCGCCAGCACCCCTCGTCAGAACACTGAAGCTTTCTTT.

The chain couples TRBV7-3 to TRBJ2-2, with D unresolved. CDR3 length: 14 residues. Germline CDR1 SGHTA, CDR2 FQGTGA. Trimming stripped 4 bases from V and 2 bases from J, with 8 bases between. This chain's CDR3 is CASSSAVNTGELFF. The CDR3 bases are TGTGCCAGCAGCTCGGCCGTTAACACCGGGGAGCTGTTTTTT.

This clonotype is a singleton in its sample. The chain employs TRBV7-2 and TRBJ2-3; TRBD1 is a possible D gene (6 bases). Trimming shortened V by 3 bases and J by 6 bases, and 19 bases separated the two germline ends. The germline gives CDR1 SGHTA, CDR2 FQGNSA. This CDR3 has 16 amino acids. CDR3 in amino acids: CASSFAPGQPWDTQYF. For the CDR3, the DNA is TGTGCCAGCAGCTTCGCCCCGGGACAACCTTGGGATACGCAGTATTTT.

This clonotype has a handful of counts. The rearrangement uses TRBV28 and TRBJ2-7; 10 bases are shared with TRBD2. Trimming cost V 4 bases and J 6 bases; bases outside gene matches: 6. CDR1 and CDR2 (germline): MDHEN, SYDVKM. The length of the CDR3 is 14 residues. CDR3 in amino acids: CASSSPASGSEQYF. The CDR3 DNA sequence: TGTGCCAGCAGTTCGCCGGCTAGCGGGAGCGAGCAGTACTTC.

This rearrangement joins TRBV19 to TRBJ1-5; D is ambiguous. V gave up 5 bases and J gave up 0 bases, with 11 bases separating them. CDR3 length equals 15 residues. Germline CDR1 and CDR2: LNHDA and SQIVND (reference sequence). CDR3 loop: CASSSAWNSNQPQHF. The DNA for the CDR3 is TGTGCCAGTAGTTCAGCATGGAATAGCAATCAGCCCCAGCATTTT. The whole variable domain, filled in from reference TRBV19 and TRBJ1-5, reads DGGITQSPKYLFRKEGQNVTLSCEQNLNHDAMYWYRQDPGQGLRLIYYSQIVNDFQKGDIAEGYSVSREKKESFPLTVTSAQKNPTAFYLCASSSAWNSNQPQHFGDGTRLSIL.

The J gene is TRBJ2-7, the V gene TRBV19; D is possibly TRBD1 (5 bases). The CDR3 consists of 14 residues. The V and J ends lost 4 bases and 2 bases respectively, with 12 bases between them. Germline V gene data show CDR1 as LNHDA and CDR2 as SQIVND (reference sequence). DNA of the CDR3: TGTGCCAGTAGTAAAAGGGGTTTTACCTACGAGCAGTACTTC. This gives the protein CASSKRGFTYEQYF.

This clonotype was counted only a few times. This rearrangement joins TRBV28 to TRBJ1-5; the D is unclear. This CDR3 has 15 residues. The germline V and J ends were trimmed by 5 bases and 4 bases, with 15 bases remaining between them. Germline CDR1 is MDHEN and CDR2 is SYDVKM. CDR3 residues: CASSPPRGPNQPQHF. DNA of the CDR3: TGTGCCAGCAGTCCACCCCGAGGTCCGAATCAGCCCCAGCATTTT.

This clonotype turned up a few times. The chain links TRBV7-2 to TRBJ1-2, with D unclear. The germline V and J ends were trimmed by 5 bases and 2 bases, with 12 bases remaining between them. Germline V CDR1 and CDR2: SGHTA, FQGNSA. This CDR3 is 14 amino acids long. CDR3 DNA: TGTGCCAGCAGCCCCCATAGAGGAAACTATGGCTACACCTTC. Amino acid sequence: CASSPHRGNYGYTF.

This rearrangement joins TRBV20-1 to TRBJ2-7; D uncertain. Germline V CDR1 and CDR2: DFQATT, SNEGSKA (reference sequence). This CDR3 contains 12 residues. V was cut by 3 bases and J by 6 bases, with 12 bases left in between. CDR3 bases: TGCAGTGCTAGTAGCTTAGCCGGCGAGCAGTACTTC. This translates into CSASSLAGEQYF.

The chain uses TRBV12-3 or TRBV12-4 and TRBJ2-5, with D tentatively TRBD2 (7 bases). CDR3 length: 16 amino acids. The V and J ends lost 7 bases and 1 base respectively, with 19 bases between them. In DNA form, the CDR3 reads TGTGCCAGCAATTCCGGACAGCGGGGACTCCAAGAGACCCAGTACTTC. It translates to CASNSGQRGLQETQYF.

The chain carries TRBV20-1 and TRBJ2-7, with TRBD1 matching 7 bases. The germline V gene has CDR1 DFQATT and CDR2 SNEGSKA (reference sequence). The length of the CDR3 is 14 residues. V gave up 2 bases and J gave up 2 bases; unmatched junction bases: 6. The CDR3 bases are TGCAGTGCTAGATCCGGGACAGCCACCTACGAGCAGTACTTC. The encoded protein is CSARSGTATYEQYF.

V is TRBV20-1 and J is TRBJ1-1, with a weak D call TRBD1 (6 bases). The CDR3 has 18 amino acids. The germline V gene has CDR1 DFQATT and CDR2 SNEGSKA (reference sequence). V was cut by 0 bases and J by 3 bases, with 23 bases left in between. CDR3 DNA: TGCAGTGCTAGAGATCCTAAATCTCTCGGGACAAAAGACACTGAAGCTTTCTTT. Amino acids: CSARDPKSLGTKDTEAFF.

The sample holds a few counts of this clonotype. The V and J genes are TRBV19 and TRBJ1-6; 7 bases line up with TRBD1. Germline V lookup: CDR1 LNHDA, CDR2 SQIVND (reference sequence). The CDR3 is made up of 16 amino acids. J was trimmed by 5 bases and V by 6 bases; bases with no gene match: 10. CDR3 DNA: TGTGCCAGTAGGGGACAGCAGCTTACCAATAATTCACCCCTCCACTTT. Protein product: CASRGQQLTNNSPLHF.

This chain joins TRBV19 and TRBJ2-3, with D tentatively TRBD1 or TRBD2 (5 bases each). This CDR3 is 16 amino acids long. V lost 1 base and J 1 base, leaving 12 bases between the germline ends. From germline, CDR1 is LNHDA and CDR2 SQIVND (reference sequence). The DNA for the CDR3 is TGTGCCAGTAGTATAGGGGGGATGACCCGCACAGATACGCAGTATTTT. Its translation is CASSIGGMTRTDTQYF.

The chain couples TRBV7-9 to TRBJ2-2, with 11 bases lining up with TRBD2. After removal of 5 bases from V and 5 bases from J, the junction contained 7 bases not matched to a gene. Germline V gene lookup returns CDR1 SEHNR and CDR2 FQNEAQ (reference sequence). The CDR3 has 16 residues. CDR3 nucleotides: TGTGCCAGCAGCGAAACTAGCGGGAGTACGACCGGGGAGCTGTTTTTT. It specifies CASSETSGSTTGELFF. The whole variable domain, filled in from reference TRBV7-9 and TRBJ2-2, reads DTGVSQNPRHKITKRGQNVTFRCDPISEHNRLYWYRQTLGQGPEFLTYFQNEAQLEKSRLLSDRFSAERPKGSFSTLEIQRTEQGDSAMYLCASSETSGSTTGELFFGEGSRLTVL.

The chain joins TRBV5-1 to TRBJ1-1; 9 nucleotides agree with TRBD1. The ends lost 4 bases at V and 3 bases at J; junction bases unmatched: 7. In germline, CDR1 is SGHRS, CDR2 YFSETQ. The CDR3 contains 15 residues. This CDR3 reads CASSGTTGGYTEAFF. The DNA for the CDR3 is TGCGCCAGCAGCGGGACTACAGGGGGCTACACTGAAGCTTTCTTT.

CDR3 sequence (DNA): TGTGCCAGCAGCTCCGGGACAGGGGGCTTCTACGAGCAGTACTTC. Translating it yields CASSSGTGGFYEQYF. The chain links TRBV7-2 to TRBJ2-7; 12 positions agree with TRBD1. Trimming removed 4 bases from V and 3 bases from J; junction bases left unmatched: 4. This CDR3 has 15 residues. Germline assignment: CDR1 SGHTA and CDR2 FQGNSA.

This clonotype appeared a few times. The chain links TRBV15 to TRBJ2-3; 8 bases are a match to TRBD2. Germline V gives CDR1 LNHNV, CDR2 YYDKDF (reference sequence). The V and J ends lost 0 bases and 9 bases, in that order; junction bases with no gene match: 20. This CDR3 comprises 19 residues. CDR3 sequence reads: CATSRDWASLAAGAYTQYF. In DNA form, the CDR3 reads TGTGCCACCAGCAGAGATTGGGCTTCCTTGGCAGCGGGAGCTTACACGCAGTATTTT.